This T cell receptor beta chain was identified in a study of beta chain features in type 1 diabetes. Only a few counts were recorded for this clone. Using CD45RO/CCR7/CD25/CD127/CD95/CD27, CD4+ naive, central memory, regulatory and stem cell-like memory cells were sorted. The investigators reverse transcribed all of the isolated RNA, so they sequenced expressed TCRB transcripts. Some clones are missing from TCRdb's copy, which holds only in-frame ones; the method was immunoSEQ multiplex PCR. The sample has 860,000 or so clones, 17% seen once. Germline CDR1 reads LGHNA; CDR2 reads YSLEER. The CDR3 covers 16 residues. Trimming removed 1 base from V and 5 bases from J, with 15 bases in between.

Sequencing used naive CD4+ T cells from blood. This sequence was found in a woman aged 18 to 35 in good health. V gene TRBV4-3 combines with J gene TRBJ2-1; no reliable D call. Written as DNA, the CDR3 is TGCGCCAGCAGCCAAGGGAGCCTCTTAGATCACAATGAGCAGTTCTTC. This encodes CASSQGSLLDHNEQFF.